This T cell receptor (beta chain) comes out of a study of regulatory T cells in long-lasting Graves disease. Library construction for TCR beta used iRepertoire HTBI primers and Arm-PCR of CDR3 regions. Each CDR3 protein gets one entry after TCRdb re-called the multiplex PCR reads with MiXCR. Seen here are 400,000 to 500,000 distinct CDR3 sequences, less than 20% observed once, and the top ten hold about 23%. Time point indicated: newly diagnosed GD, antithyroid drugs for less than 3 months. From PBMCs, RNA was extracted and then used to make the TCR library. This sample was also put to use in a study of T cells in Graves' hyperthyroidism and ophthalmopathy.

The sequencing here drew on peripheral blood mononuclear cells (PBMCs), taken at new diagnosis, from a patient treated with antithyroid drugs. The receptor comes from a young woman with Graves disease.

CDR3 DNA sequence: TGTGCCAGCAGCTTAGTGGGAGCAGTAGAGACCCAGTACTTC. Translating gives CASSLVGAVETQYF. The chain combines TRBV7-8 with TRBJ2-5; perhaps TRBD2 as D (5 bases). Germline CDR1 reads SGHVS; CDR2 reads FQNEAQ. CDR3 length: 14 amino acids. V was clipped by 1 base and J by 4 bases, with 10 bases between them. Full variable domain (remainder filled in from reference TRBV7-8 and TRBJ2-5): GAGVSQSPRYKVAKRGQDVALRCDPISGHVSLFWYQQALGQGPEFLTYFQNEAQLDKSGLPSDRFFAERPEGSVSTLKIQRTQQEDSAVYLCASSLVGAVETQYFGPGTRLLVL.